This T cell receptor (beta chain) was sequenced for a study of blood T cell repertoires in COVID-19. Study background: The United States, Italy and Spain provided the acute and convalescent COVID-19 samples.

Authors' processing steps: Researchers report that nucleated cell counts were estimated from reference gene primer amplification. Data came from immunoSEQ multiplex PCR; TCRdb stores just in-frame clones and leaves some out. V and J calls and clone size are as listed in that table; D and trimming were resolved from the DNA. The sample holds roughly 14,000 clones, 80% to 90% seen once. The ends were cut back, 6 bases at V and 2 bases at J, with 15 bases in the middle. CDR3 length: 14 amino acids. Germline CDR1 is SQVTM and CDR2 is ANQGSEA. This receptor was obtained from a human donor in a cohort sampled during active COVID-19. The rearrangement uses TRBV29-1 and TRBJ2-3; maybe TRBD1 (5 bases). Sequencing was performed on peripheral blood. The CDR3 loop is CSVENRLPTDTQYF. The CDR3 DNA sequence: TGCAGCGTGGAAAACAGGCTCCCCACAGATACGCAGTATTTT.